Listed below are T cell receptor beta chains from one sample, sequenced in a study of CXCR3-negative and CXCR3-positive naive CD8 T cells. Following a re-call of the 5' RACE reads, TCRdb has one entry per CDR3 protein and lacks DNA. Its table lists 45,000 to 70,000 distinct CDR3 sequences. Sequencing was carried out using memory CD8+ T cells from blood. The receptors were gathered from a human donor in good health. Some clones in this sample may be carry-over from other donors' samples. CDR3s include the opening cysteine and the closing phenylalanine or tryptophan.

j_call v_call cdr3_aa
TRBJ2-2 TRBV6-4 CASSVQGGNTGELFF
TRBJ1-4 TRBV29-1 CSVESGVEEKLFF
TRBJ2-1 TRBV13 CASSLGLWVVPFF
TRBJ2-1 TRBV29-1 CSVPGLADPSTYNEQFF
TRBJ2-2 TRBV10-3 CASGGRDSTRTGELFF
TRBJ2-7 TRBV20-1 CSAITPDRGPHEQYF
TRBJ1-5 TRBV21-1 CASSLEGQGNQPQHF
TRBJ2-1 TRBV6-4 CASSDREDNEQFF
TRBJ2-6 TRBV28 CASTIRRRTRNSGANVLTF
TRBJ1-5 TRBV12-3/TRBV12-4 CASSEAYNQPQHF
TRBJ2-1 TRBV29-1 CSVFLSGSPRDEQFF
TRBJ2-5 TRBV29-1 CSGTGNSETQYF
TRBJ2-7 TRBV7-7 CASSFEQNYEQYF
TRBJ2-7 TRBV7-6 CASSLAITSESYEQYF
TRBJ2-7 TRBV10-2 CACSGRGYEQYF
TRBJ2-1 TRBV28 CASSLPSGGALNEQFF
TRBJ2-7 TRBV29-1 CSVLLDSSYEQYF
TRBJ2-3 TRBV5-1 CASSFRFIADTQYF
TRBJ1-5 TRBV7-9 CASSFAGDNQPQHF
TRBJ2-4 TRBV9 CASSSDLAKNIQYF
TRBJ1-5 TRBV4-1 CASSPRDGSNQPQHF
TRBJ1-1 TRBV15 CATSSLGGGFTEAFF
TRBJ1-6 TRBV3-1 CASSKDNSPLHF
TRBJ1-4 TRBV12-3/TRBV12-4 CASSLTGGAGSTNEKLFF
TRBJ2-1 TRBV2 CASHRDSSYNEQFF
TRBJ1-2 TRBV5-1 CASTRQGAGAYGYTF
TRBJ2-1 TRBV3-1 CASSPLLAGLYNEQFF
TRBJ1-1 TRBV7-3 CASSWGPMNTEAFF
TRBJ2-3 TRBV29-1 CSVDSASGTQYF
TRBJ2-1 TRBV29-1 CSVEIWDRVSNEQFF
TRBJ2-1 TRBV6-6 CASSYGPNEQFF
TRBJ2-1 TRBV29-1 CSVQGTHEQFF
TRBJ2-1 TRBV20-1 CSARDTEGLDNEQFF
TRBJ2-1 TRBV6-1 CASRSVGERSYNEQFF
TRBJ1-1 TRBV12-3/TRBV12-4 CASSVGVGRGTEAFF
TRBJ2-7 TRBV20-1 CSALGTGGVSSYEQYF
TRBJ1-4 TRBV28 CASSSKSGTNEKLFF
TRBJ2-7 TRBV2 CASSEVTTYEQYF
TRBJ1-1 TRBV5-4 CASSLWSDTEAFF
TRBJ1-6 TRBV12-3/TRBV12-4 CASSLMGWGNSPLHF
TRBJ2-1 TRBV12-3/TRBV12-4 CASSRSSPQNEQFF
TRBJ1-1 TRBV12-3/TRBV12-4 CASSSGGMNTEAFF
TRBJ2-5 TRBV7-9 CASSGAGTPDRQETQYF
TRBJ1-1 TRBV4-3 CASSRQGHEAFF
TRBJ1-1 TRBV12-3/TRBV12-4 CASSPDSAEAFF
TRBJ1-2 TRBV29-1 CSVGPLGTGKGKAYGYTF
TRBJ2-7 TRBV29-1 CSVSSWLAGTYEQYF
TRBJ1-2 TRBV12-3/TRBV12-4 CASSQNYGYTF
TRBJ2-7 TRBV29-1 CSAVDGWSSYEQYF
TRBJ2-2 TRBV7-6 CASSLEAGPTGELFF
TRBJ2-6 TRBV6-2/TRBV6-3 CASSWTVSGANVLTF